These 15 T cell receptor beta chains came from one sample sequenced in a study of blood T cell repertoires in COVID-19 (dated by TCRdb to about 2020). Library preparation used the immunoSEQ multiplex PCR assay. What TCRdb holds here is the immuneACCESS table cut down to in-frame rearrangements. Part of the clones is not present; checked against another copy, under half of the missing clones reflect an unresolved V gene, and the others are unexplained. This sample gives 250,000 or so clones in total; around 82% of them show up just once. The top ten hold around 4.7% of the sample. Sample: peripheral blood. The receptors were gathered from a woman in her 70s with acute or convalescent COVID-19.

The chain couples TRBV19 to TRBJ1-5; 7 nucleotides match TRBD1. This CDR3 is built from 14 residues. Looked up from germline, CDR1 is LNHDA and CDR2 is SQIVND (reference sequence). J was trimmed by 7 bases and V by 5 bases; bases with no gene match: 8. CDR3 in DNA: TGTGCCAGTAGTGTTCAGGGGGAGAGGCAGCCCCAGCATTTT. Protein sequence: CASSVQGERQPQHF.

The chain joins TRBV7-2 to TRBJ1-5; D remains unclear. This CDR3 is 14 amino acids long. From germline, CDR1 is SGHTA and CDR2 FQGNSA. With 4 bases removed from V and 4 bases from J, the gap between germline ends came to 11 bases. In DNA, the CDR3 is TGTGCCAGCAGCTCGCAGGTTGAGAATCAGCCCCAGCATTTT. Its translation: CASSSQVENQPQHF.

V gene TRBV5-1 combines with J gene TRBJ2-2, with TRBD2 matching over 13 bases. The CDR3 contains 17 residues. The germline V gene encodes CDR1 SGHRS and CDR2 YFSETQ. Unmatched junction bases numbered 9, after V lost 3 bases and J lost 7 bases. The CDR3 DNA follows: TGCGCCAGCAGCTCACTAGCGGGGGGGCCAAACGACGGGGAGCTGTTTTTT. This translates into CASSSLAGGPNDGELFF.

This rearrangement joins TRBV2 to TRBJ1-1, with a tentative D call TRBD1 (6 bases). Trimming pared 3 bases from V and 10 bases from J, leaving 12 bases between. Germline loops: CDR1 SNHLY, CDR2 FYNNEI. This CDR3 is 12 amino acids long. CDR3 DNA: TGTGCCAGCAGTGAGGGGGGGCGCAGAGCTTTCTTT. Translated: CASSEGGRRAFF. The whole variable domain, remainder taken from reference TRBV2 and TRBJ1-1, is EPEVTQTPSHQVTQMGQEVILRCVPISNHLYFYWYRQILGQKVEFLVSFYNNEISEKSEIFDDQFSVERPDGSNFTLKIRSTKLEDSAMYFCASSEGGRRAFFGQGTRLTVV.

This sequence joins TRBV3-1 (or the pseudogene TRBV3-2) and TRBJ2-7; 8 bases fit TRBD2. Germline V gene lookup returns CDR1 LGHDT and CDR2 YNNKEL (reference sequence). CDR3 length: 15 residues. V lost 1 base, J lost 0 bases, and 2 bases stayed unmatched. This CDR3 is CASSQGSGSSYEQYF. The CDR3 bases are TGTGCCAGCAGCCAAGGCAGCGGGAGCTCCTACGAGCAGTACTTC.

V usage is TRBV19 and J usage is TRBJ2-1, with 12 positions matching TRBD2. The CDR3 has 15 residues. CDR1 LNHDA and CDR2 SQIVND come from the germline V gene (reference sequence). The junction had 6 bases not matched to a gene; V was cut back by 7 bases and J by 5 bases. CDR3 region: CASNLAGGPDNEQFF. The DNA for the CDR3 is TGTGCCAGTAATCTAGCGGGGGGGCCGGACAATGAGCAGTTCTTC.

This chain links TRBV7-9 with TRBJ2-5; a weak D match, TRBD2 (5 bases). CDR1 and CDR2 from the germline V gene are SEHNR and FQNEAQ (reference sequence). V was pared by 3 bases and J by 0 bases, with 11 bases between. CDR3 length equals 15 residues. The CDR3: CASSLRERYQETQYF. The CDR3 bases are TGTGCCAGCAGCTTGAGGGAAAGGTACCAAGAGACCCAGTACTTC.

This chain joins TRBV10-2 and TRBJ2-1; 12 bases are a match to TRBD2. With 6 bases clipped from V and 15 bases from J, the junction kept 18 bases outside the gene matches. CDR1 WSHSY and CDR2 SAAADI come from the germline V gene. The CDR3 loop spans 16 amino acids. The CDR3 DNA sequence: TGCGCCAGCAGCTCCCTCCCGACTAGCGGGGGCCAAGGAGTGTTCTTC. Its protein is CASSSLPTSGGQGVFF.

The CDR3 sequence is CASTQNLVEAFF. The CDR3 bases are TGTGCCAGCACCCAAAACTTGGTTGAAGCTTTCTTT. This chain joins TRBV6-5 and TRBJ1-1, with unresolved D. The ends were cut back, 7 bases at V and 7 bases at J, with 13 bases in the middle. Per germline, CDR1 MNHEY and CDR2 SVGAGI. The CDR3 totals 12 residues.

This clone was counted between two and nine times. The rearrangement joins TRBV14 to TRBJ2-1, with a tentative D call TRBD1 (6 bases). The ends were cut back, 0 bases at V and 6 bases at J, with 12 bases in the middle. The CDR3 loop spans 15 amino acids. CDR1 and CDR2 from the germline V gene are SGHDN and FVKESK. The CDR3: CASSQDQGHINEQFF. The CDR3 DNA sequence: TGTGCCAGCAGCCAAGATCAGGGGCATATCAATGAGCAGTTCTTC.

The chain employs TRBV7-9 and TRBJ1-1; maybe TRBD1 (5 bases). Germline V gives CDR1 SEHNR, CDR2 FQNEAQ (reference sequence). Trimming removed 5 bases from V and 1 base from J, with 11 bases in between. The CDR3 covers 14 residues. The CDR3, as DNA: TGTGCCAGCAGCATTCAGGGAGGGAACACTGAAGCTTTCTTT. This gives the protein CASSIQGGNTEAFF.

This clone was seen a handful of times. The V gene is TRBV7-9, the J gene TRBJ2-6, with D possibly TRBD2 on 5 matching bases. The CDR3 consists of 13 residues. Germline values: CDR1 SEHNR, CDR2 FQNEAQ (reference sequence). With 7 bases removed from V and 3 bases from J, the gap between germline ends came to 7 bases. CDR3 residues: CASKGSGANVLTF. For the CDR3, the DNA is TGTGCCAGCAAAGGGAGTGGGGCCAACGTCCTGACTTTC.

V gene TRBV23-1 combines with J gene TRBJ1-5, with a possible D match to TRBD1 (6 bases). TRBV23-1 is labeled an ORF, and its function is uncertain. The CDR3 runs to 16 residues. V was trimmed by 3 bases and J by 5 bases, leaving 17 bases between them. CDR3 sequence reads: CASSHREQGSDQPQHF. For the CDR3, the DNA is TGCGCCAGCAGTCACCGGGAACAGGGATCGGATCAGCCCCAGCATTTT.

This chain connects TRBV5-4 to TRBJ2-1, with a possible D match to TRBD1 (6 bases). Between the trimmed V and J ends, which lost 5 bases and 2 bases, there was a span of 11 bases. This CDR3 region has 14 residues. Per germline, CDR1 SGHNT and CDR2 YYREEE (reference sequence). CDR3 DNA: TGTGCCAGCAGGGCACAGGGACCCTACAATGAGCAGTTCTTC. Protein: CASRAQGPYNEQFF.

This chain joins TRBV5-1 and TRBJ2-2, with TRBD2 matching over 12 bases. Germline CDR1 reads SGHRS; CDR2 reads YFSETQ. The CDR3 is 15 residues long. The junction had 0 bases not matched to a gene; V was cut back by 0 bases and J by 6 bases. The CDR3 DNA is TGCGCCAGCAGCTTGGGACTAGCGGGGGCCGGGGAGCTGTTTTTT. This gives the protein CASSLGLAGAGELFF.